Below, 22 T cell receptor beta chains from the same sample are listed, as sequenced in a study of T cell changes during pregnancy in multiple sclerosis. Only in-frame clones appear in the TCRdb table, and some are missing; sequencing was by immunoSEQ multiplex PCR. In the table there are approximately 42,000 clones, roughly 80% of which are singletons. The sequencing used CD4+ T cells from peripheral blood mononuclear cells, collected before pregnancy. The source of these receptors is a female donor with multiple sclerosis, enrolled in a pregnancy study.

The rearrangement links TRBV4-3 to TRBJ1-2, with no clear D. CDR1 and CDR2 from the germline V gene are LGHNA and YSLEER. V gave up 2 bases and J gave up 7 bases, with 14 bases separating them. The CDR3 spans 14 residues. The CDR3 spells CASSQQSEGLGYTF. As DNA, the CDR3 is TGCGCCAGCAGCCAACAGTCCGAAGGACTTGGCTACACCTTC.

V is TRBV7-3 and J is TRBJ1-6; 7 bases match TRBD1. J lost 10 bases, V lost 5 bases, and 8 bases had no gene match. The CDR3 length is 14 residues. Germline CDR1 is SGHTA and CDR2 is FQGTGA. CDR3 nucleotide sequence: TGTGCCAGCAGCCCGGGGACAGCCGGCTCACCCCTCCACTTT. This sequence encodes CASSPGTAGSPLHF. Looking up the rest from reference TRBV7-3 and TRBJ1-6 gives the full variable domain: GAGVSQTPSNKVTEKGKYVELRCDPISGHTALYWYRQSLGQGPEFLIYFQGTGAADDSGLPNDRFFAVRPEGSVSTLKIQRTERGDSAVYLCASSPGTAGSPLHFGNGTRLTVT.

This clone showed up just a few times. This chain links TRBV13 with TRBJ1-1; TRBD1 aligns across 10 bases. Trimming removed 8 bases from V and 7 bases from J; junction bases left unmatched: 7. The germline V gene has CDR1 PRHDT and CDR2 FYEKMQ (reference sequence). The CDR3 consists of 13 residues. The CDR3: CASRRTGGIEAFF. The CDR3 DNA reads as TGTGCCAGCCGTAGGACAGGGGGAATTGAAGCTTTCTTT.

CDR3 DNA: TGTGCCATCAGTCCGGGACAGGGTGACCACGAGCAGTACTTC. Its protein is CAISPGQGDHEQYF. The J gene is TRBJ2-7, the V gene TRBV10-3, with TRBD1 matching 9 bases. Germline CDR1 is ENHRY and CDR2 is SYGVKD. With V trimmed by 5 bases and J by 5 bases, 7 bases remained unmatched. This CDR3 comprises 14 residues.

The rearrangement links TRBV6-6 to TRBJ2-2, with D possibly being TRBD1 (5 bases). The CDR3 is 15 residues long. Germline V gene sequence: CDR1 MNHNY, CDR2 SVGAGI (reference sequence). Trimming took off 6 bases at V and 4 bases at J, with 15 bases between the two ends. CDR3 coding DNA: TGTGCCAGCAGAGGGGCAGGGCAGGGCACCGGGGAGCTGTTTTTT. Translated, it gives CASRGAGQGTGELFF.

The CDR3 is CASSQVLYEQYF. DNA for the CDR3: TGTGCCAGCAGCCAGGTCCTATACGAGCAGTACTTC. V usage is TRBV14 and J usage is TRBJ2-7; D gene ambiguous. There are 12 residues in the CDR3. V lost 3 bases and J lost 4, with 7 bases in between. Germline V gives CDR1 SGHDN, CDR2 FVKESK.

The J gene is TRBJ2-5, the V gene TRBV28; TRBD2 might be the D (7 bases). This CDR3 has 13 residues. CDR1 and CDR2 (germline): MDHEN, SYDVKM. V lost 6 bases to trimming and J lost 5 bases, with 13 bases between them. The CDR3, as DNA: TGTGCCAGCAGACCGGGGGGCCTGGAGACCCAGTACTTC. Its protein product is CASRPGGLETQYF. Full variable domain (outside the CDR3, taken from reference TRBV28 and TRBJ2-5): DVKVTQSSRYLVKRTGEKVFLECVQDMDHENMFWYRQDPGLGLRLIYFSYDVKMKEKGDIPEGYSVSREKKERFSLILESASTNQTSMYLCASRPGGLETQYFGPGTRLLVL.

CDR3 nucleotide sequence: TGTGCCAGTAGTATCGGAGCGGGAGGGGGAGAGACCCAGTACTTC. This gives the protein CASSIGAGGGETQYF. The chain combines TRBV19 with TRBJ2-5; TRBD2 aligns across 10 bases. Germline V gives CDR1 LNHDA, CDR2 SQIVND (reference sequence). This CDR3 contains 15 residues. The J segment lost 4 bases and the V segment lost 3 bases, leaving 5 bases of the junction unmatched.

The J gene is TRBJ2-1, the V gene TRBV29-1; 8 bases agree with TRBD2. J lost 8 bases, V lost 1 base, and 1 base had no gene match. CDR1 is SQVTM and CDR2 is ANQGSEA in the germline V gene. This CDR3 is built from 12 residues. CDR3 DNA sequence: TGCAGCGTTGAAGGGCGGGGGGATGAGCAGTTCTTC. Amino acid sequence: CSVEGRGDEQFF.

V is TRBV7-9 and J is TRBJ1-1; no clear D gene. The germline V gene encodes CDR1 SEHNR and CDR2 FQNEAQ (reference sequence). The CDR3 has 13 residues. V dropped 3 bases and J dropped 3 bases, with 8 bases sitting between them. The CDR3 reads CASSFPGDTEAFF. The CDR3 nucleotides are TGTGCCAGCAGCTTCCCGGGAGACACTGAAGCTTTCTTT.

The CDR3, as DNA: TGCGCCAGCAGCTTATTTACAGGGATCCCTACAGATACGCAGTATTTT. Translating it yields CASSLFTGIPTDTQYF. This chain uses TRBV5-1 with TRBJ2-3, with D maybe TRBD1 (6 bases). From germline, CDR1 is SGHRS and CDR2 YFSETQ. This CDR3 comprises 16 residues. V was pared by 2 bases and J by 3 bases, with 16 bases between.

CDR3 nucleotide sequence: TGCGCCAGCAGCTTGATCGGGGTCCCTAATGAAAAACTGTTTTTT. Translating gives CASSLIGVPNEKLFF. The rearrangement links TRBV5-1 to TRBJ1-4; D not resolved. The V end lost 1 base, the J end lost 3 bases, and 10 bases lay between the germline ends. The CDR3 consists of 15 residues. Germline loops: CDR1 SGHRS, CDR2 YFSETQ.

This clone appeared a few times. The V gene is TRBV7-9, the J gene TRBJ1-2; TRBD1 agrees at 8 bases. This CDR3 has 14 amino acids. Germline values: CDR1 SEHNR, CDR2 FQNEAQ (reference sequence). The V and J ends lost 5 bases and 4 bases, in that order; junction bases with no gene match: 6. The CDR3: CASSPIQGAYGYTF. The DNA of the CDR3 is TGTGCCAGCAGCCCAATCCAGGGGGCCTATGGCTACACCTTC. The variable domain in full, completed from reference TRBV7-9 and TRBJ1-2, reads DTGVSQNPRHKITKRGQNVTFRCDPISEHNRLYWYRQTLGQGPEFLTYFQNEAQLEKSRLLSDRFSAERPKGSFSTLEIQRTEQGDSAMYLCASSPIQGAYGYTFGSGTRLTVV.

This clone was counted a single time. The rearrangement links TRBV2 to TRBJ2-3; D gene ambiguous. Trimming removed 8 bases from V and 4 bases from J, with 10 bases in between. CDR1 is SNHLY and CDR2 is FYNNEI in the germline V gene. The CDR3 has 12 amino acids. The CDR3 sequence: CASSLSPDTQYF. The CDR3 nucleotides are TGTGCCAGCTCACTGAGCCCAGATACGCAGTATTTT.

This chain uses TRBV10-3 with TRBJ2-6; the D gene is possibly TRBD1 (6 bases). CDR3 size: 16 residues. The V end lost 8 bases, the J end lost 1 base, and 15 bases lay between the germline ends. Germline V gene lookup returns CDR1 ENHRY and CDR2 SYGVKD. CDR3 amino acids: CAIPGDPLSGANVLTF. The CDR3 nucleotides are TGTGCCATCCCAGGGGACCCCCTGTCTGGGGCCAACGTCCTGACTTTC.

This chain connects TRBV5-1 to TRBJ2-7; 8 nucleotides agree with TRBD1. V dropped 2 bases and J dropped 4; count of bases not matched to a gene: 5. This CDR3 has 14 amino acids. Germline lookup yields CDR1 SGHRS and CDR2 YFSETQ. The CDR3, as DNA: TGCGCCAGCAGCTTAGGGACAGGAGAGTACGAGCAGTACTTC. Translated, it gives CASSLGTGEYEQYF. The full variable domain, in which reference TRBV5-1 and TRBJ2-7 provide the parts outside the CDR3, is KAGVTQTPRYLIKTRGQQVTLSCSPISGHRSVSWYQQTPGQGLQFLFEYFSETQRNKGNFPGRFSGRQFSNSRSEMNVSTLELGDSALYLCASSLGTGEYEQYFGPGTRLTVT.

V gene TRBV5-1 combines with J gene TRBJ2-1; TRBD2 matches 12 bases. CDR1 is SGHRS, CDR2 YFSETQ, per germline. J lost 8 bases, V lost 0 bases, and 6 bases had no gene match. CDR3 length: 16 residues. The CDR3 region has the DNA TGCGCCAGCAGCTTGGCCCCTAGCGGGGGGGAAGATGAGCAGTTCTTC. Its protein is CASSLAPSGGEDEQFF.

The genes are TRBV19 and TRBJ1-5; 7 nucleotides match TRBD1. The CDR3 has 15 residues. V shed 5 bases, J shed 4 bases, and the junction held 8 bases outside the gene matches. CDR1 and CDR2 (germline): LNHDA, SQIVND (reference sequence). The CDR3 sequence is CASSAGQSLNQPQHF. CDR3 in DNA: TGTGCCAGTAGTGCGGGACAGTCACTGAATCAGCCCCAGCATTTT.

The CDR3: CASSLTGDTEAFF. Here the CDR3 DNA reads TGTGCCAGCAGTTTGACAGGGGACACTGAAGCTTTCTTT. J is TRBJ1-1 and V is TRBV6-4, with 8 bases identical to TRBD1. From germline, CDR1 is MRHNA and CDR2 SNTAGT. Trimming at V came to 5 bases and at J to 3 bases, leaving 2 bases not matched to a gene. This CDR3 region has 13 residues.

J is TRBJ1-4 and V is TRBV30; a possible D gene is TRBD1 (5 bases). The germline gives CDR1 GTSNPN, CDR2 SVGIG (reference sequence). The CDR3 has 14 residues. V lost 1 base and J 5 bases, leaving 11 bases between the germline ends. For the CDR3, the DNA is TGTGCCTGGAGTGAGATGGCAGGGAATGAAAAACTGTTTTTT. It translates to CAWSEMAGNEKLFF.

The CDR3, as DNA: TGCGCCAGCAGTCGGCGGAGCTCCTACAATGAGCAGTTCTTC. Amino acids: CASSRRSSYNEQFF. The chain joins TRBV5-1 to TRBJ2-1; D gene uncertain. V was shortened by 5 bases and J by 0 bases, with 9 bases between the two germline ends. The CDR3 length is 14 residues. From germline, CDR1 is SGHRS and CDR2 YFSETQ. Full variable domain (missing parts from reference TRBV5-1 and TRBJ2-1): KAGVTQTPRYLIKTRGQQVTLSCSPISGHRSVSWYQQTPGQGLQFLFEYFSETQRNKGNFPGRFSGRQFSNSRSEMNVSTLELGDSALYLCASSRRSSYNEQFFGPGTRLTVL.

The V and J genes are TRBV6-5 and TRBJ2-3; 10 bases are shared with TRBD2. The CDR3 is made up of 15 amino acids. V gave up 6 bases and J gave up 0 bases; unmatched junction bases: 3. The germline CDR1 and CDR2 sequences are MNHEY and SVGAGI. The CDR3 DNA follows: TGTGCCAGCAGACCTAGCGGGAGAAGCACAGATACGCAGTATTTT. Its protein is CASRPSGRSTDTQYF.